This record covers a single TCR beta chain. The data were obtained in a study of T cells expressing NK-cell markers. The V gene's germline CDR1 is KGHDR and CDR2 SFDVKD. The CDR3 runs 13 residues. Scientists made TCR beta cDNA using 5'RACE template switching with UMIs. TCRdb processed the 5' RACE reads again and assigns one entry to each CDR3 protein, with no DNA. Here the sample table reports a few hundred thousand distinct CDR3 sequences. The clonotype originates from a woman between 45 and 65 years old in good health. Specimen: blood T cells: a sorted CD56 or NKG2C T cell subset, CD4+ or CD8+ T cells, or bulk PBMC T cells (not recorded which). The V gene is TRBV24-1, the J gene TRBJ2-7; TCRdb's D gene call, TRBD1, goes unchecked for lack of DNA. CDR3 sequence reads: CATSRTGGYEQYF.